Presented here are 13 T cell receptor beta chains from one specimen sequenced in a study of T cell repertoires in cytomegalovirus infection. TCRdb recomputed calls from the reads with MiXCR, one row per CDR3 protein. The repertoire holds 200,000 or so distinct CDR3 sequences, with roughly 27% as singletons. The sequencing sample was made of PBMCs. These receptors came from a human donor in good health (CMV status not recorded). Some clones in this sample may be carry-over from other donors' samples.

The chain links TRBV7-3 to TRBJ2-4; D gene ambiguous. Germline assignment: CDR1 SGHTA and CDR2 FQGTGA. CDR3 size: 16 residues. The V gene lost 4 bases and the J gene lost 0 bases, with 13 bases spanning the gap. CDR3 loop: CASSSMGSPAKNIQYF. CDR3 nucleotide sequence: TGTGCCAGCAGCTCCATGGGGTCCCCAGCCAAAAACATTCAGTACTTC.

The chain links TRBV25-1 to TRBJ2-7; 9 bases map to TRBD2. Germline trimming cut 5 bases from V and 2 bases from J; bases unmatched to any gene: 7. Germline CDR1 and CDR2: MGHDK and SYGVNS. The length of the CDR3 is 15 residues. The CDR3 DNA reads TGTGCCAGCAGTAACGCGCAGCGGGGGGCCTACGAGCAGTACTTC. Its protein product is CASSNAQRGAYEQYF.

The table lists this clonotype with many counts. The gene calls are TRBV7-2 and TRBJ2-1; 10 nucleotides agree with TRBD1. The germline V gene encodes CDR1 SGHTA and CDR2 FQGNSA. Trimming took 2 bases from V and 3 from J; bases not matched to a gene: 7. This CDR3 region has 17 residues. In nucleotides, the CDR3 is TGTGCCAGCAGCTTAACGAGGGGACAGGGGAGCTACAATGAGCAGTTCTTC. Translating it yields CASSLTRGQGSYNEQFF.

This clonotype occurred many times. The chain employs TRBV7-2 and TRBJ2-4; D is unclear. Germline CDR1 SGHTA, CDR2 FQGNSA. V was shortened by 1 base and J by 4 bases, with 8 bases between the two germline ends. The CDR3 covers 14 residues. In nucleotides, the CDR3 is TGTGCCAGCAGCTTAGAGGTGGGGAAAAACATTCAGTACTTC. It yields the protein CASSLEVGKNIQYF.

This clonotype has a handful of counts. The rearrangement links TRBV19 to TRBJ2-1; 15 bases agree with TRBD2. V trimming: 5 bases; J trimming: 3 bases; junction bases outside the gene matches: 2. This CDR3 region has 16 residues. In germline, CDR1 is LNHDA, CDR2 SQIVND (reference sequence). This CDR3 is CASSVGLAGGYNEQFF. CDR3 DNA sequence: TGTGCCAGTAGTGTGGGACTAGCGGGGGGCTACAATGAGCAGTTCTTC.

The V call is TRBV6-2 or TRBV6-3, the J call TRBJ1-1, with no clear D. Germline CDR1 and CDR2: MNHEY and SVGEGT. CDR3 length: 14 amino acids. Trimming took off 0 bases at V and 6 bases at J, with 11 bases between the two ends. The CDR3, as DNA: TGTGCCAGCAGTTACTCGAGGGTCAGCGCTGAAGCTTTCTTT. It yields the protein CASSYSRVSAEAFF.

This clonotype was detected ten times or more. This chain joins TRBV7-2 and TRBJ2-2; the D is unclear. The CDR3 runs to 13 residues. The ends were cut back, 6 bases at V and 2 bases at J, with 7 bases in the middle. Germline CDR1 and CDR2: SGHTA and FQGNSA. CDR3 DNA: TGTGCCAGCAGTTCCCTCAACACCGGGGAGCTGTTTTTT. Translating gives CASSSLNTGELFF. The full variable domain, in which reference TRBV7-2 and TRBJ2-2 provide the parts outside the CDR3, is GAGVSQSPSNKVTEKGKDVELRCDPISGHTALYWYRQSLGQGLEFLIYFQGNSAPDKSGLPSDRFSAERTGGSVSTLTIQRTQQEDSAVYLCASSSLNTGELFFGEGSRLTVL.

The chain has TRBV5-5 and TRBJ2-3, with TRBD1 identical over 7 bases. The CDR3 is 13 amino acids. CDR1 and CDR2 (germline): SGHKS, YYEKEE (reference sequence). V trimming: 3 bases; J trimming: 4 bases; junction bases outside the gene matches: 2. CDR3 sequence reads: CASSSTGADTQYF. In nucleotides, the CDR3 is TGTGCCAGCAGCTCAACAGGGGCAGATACGCAGTATTTT.

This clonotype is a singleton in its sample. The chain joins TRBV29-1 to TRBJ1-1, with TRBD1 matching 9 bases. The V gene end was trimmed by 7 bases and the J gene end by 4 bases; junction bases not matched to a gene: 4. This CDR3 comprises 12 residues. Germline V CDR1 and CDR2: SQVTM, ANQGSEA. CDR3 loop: CSAGTGSTEAFF. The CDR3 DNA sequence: TGCAGCGCCGGGACAGGGAGCACTGAAGCTTTCTTT.

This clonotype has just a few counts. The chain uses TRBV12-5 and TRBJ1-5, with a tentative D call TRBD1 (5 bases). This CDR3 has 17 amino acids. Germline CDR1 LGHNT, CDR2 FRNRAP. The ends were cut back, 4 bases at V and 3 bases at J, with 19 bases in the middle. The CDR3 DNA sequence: TGTGCTAGTGGTTCTTCAATGTTTCAGGACACCAATCAGCCCCAGCATTTT. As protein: CASGSSMFQDTNQPQHF.

CDR3 nucleotides: TGCAGTGCTAGAGCTACAGGGGGCGAAGGTAGTCCCCAGCATTTT. This gives the protein CSARATGGEGSPQHF. This chain uses TRBV20-1 with TRBJ1-5, with 9 bases fitting TRBD1. Unmatched junction bases numbered 11, after V lost 1 base and J lost 10 bases. The CDR3 has 15 amino acids. The germline CDR1 and CDR2 sequences are DFQATT and SNEGSKA (reference sequence).

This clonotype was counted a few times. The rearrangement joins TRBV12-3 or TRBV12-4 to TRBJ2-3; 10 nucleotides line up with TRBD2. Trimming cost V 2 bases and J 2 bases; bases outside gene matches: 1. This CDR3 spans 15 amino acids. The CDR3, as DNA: TGTGCCAGCAGTTTAACTAGCGGGATCACAGATACGCAGTATTTT. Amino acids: CASSLTSGITDTQYF.

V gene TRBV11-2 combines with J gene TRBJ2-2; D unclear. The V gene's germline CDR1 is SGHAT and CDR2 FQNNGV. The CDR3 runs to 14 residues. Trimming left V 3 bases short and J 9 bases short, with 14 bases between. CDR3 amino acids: CASSFSPTPRELFF. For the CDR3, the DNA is TGTGCCAGCAGCTTCTCCCCCACCCCCCGGGAGCTGTTTTTT.